A selection of T cell receptor beta chains follows, all from one sample in a study of shared clonotypes between healthy human individuals. The data were produced by immunoSEQ multiplex PCR, yet TCRdb's version contains in-frame clones alone and is incomplete. The top ten hold approximately 0.41% of the sample, which has about 2.3 million clones, roughly 92% seen once. Material for sequencing was naive CD4+ T cells from PBMCs. Receptors were obtained from a man aged 18 to 30 in good health. Some clones in this sample may be carry-over from other donors' samples. The CDR3 runs from the conserved cysteine through the conserved F or W. D genes are given only for firm matches. Size values are once, few and many counts, or a class for expanded clones, and some rows have none.

>-|TRBJ1-1|-|TRBV5-1
CASSPSVSNTEAFF
TGCGCCAGCAGCCCTTCGGTTTCAAACACTGAAGCTTTCTTT
>-|TRBJ2-5|-|TRBV19
CASKSSLQETQYF
TGTGCCAGTAAGAGTTCCCTACAAGAGACCCAGTACTTC
>few|TRBJ1-1|-|TRBV15
CATSRDRVGAAFF
TGTGCCACCAGCAGAGACAGGGTTGGTGCAGCTTTCTTT
>few|TRBJ2-1|-|TRBV7-9
CASSLAGTRNEQFF
TGTGCCAGCAGCTTAGCGGGAACGCGTAATGAGCAGTTCTTC
>-|TRBJ2-1|-|TRBV9
CASSRDYNEQFF
TGTGCCAGCAGCCGGGACTACAATGAGCAGTTCTTC
>-|TRBJ2-5|TRBD2|TRBV29-1
CSVPIPGGVETQYF
TGCAGCGTTCCGATTCCGGGAGGGGTCGAGACCCAGTACTTC
>-|TRBJ2-7|-|TRBV5-1
CASSSPAPYEQYF
TGCGCCAGCAGCTCTCCGGCCCCCTACGAGCAGTACTTC
>once|TRBJ2-1|TRBD2|TRBV5-1
CASSSLAGGSIPLMLEQFF
TGCGCCAGCAGCTCCCTAGCGGGAGGATCCATACCTTTAATGCTGGAGCAGTTCTTC
>-|TRBJ2-2|-|TRBV6-5
CASSYPSGTGELFF
TGTGCCAGCAGTTACCCGTCGGGCACCGGGGAGCTGTTTTTT
>-|TRBJ2-7|-|TRBV5-1
CASSLDTSSYEQYF
TGCGCCAGCAGCTTGGACACTAGCTCCTACGAGCAGTACTTC
>once|TRBJ2-1|TRBD2|TRBV2
CASSDRLASPTEQFF
TGTGCCAGCAGTGACCGACTAGCCTCCCCAACCGAGCAGTTCTTC
>-|TRBJ1-2|TRBD1|TRBV7-3
CASSLGDRARLLHFFYGYTF
TGTGCCAGCAGCTTAGGGGACAGGGCTAGACTCCTACACTTTTTCTATGGCTACACCTTC
>-|TRBJ2-2|TRBD2|TRBV11-3
CASSLELAGGPDTGELFF
TGTGCCAGCAGCTTAGAACTAGCGGGAGGGCCTGACACCGGGGAGCTGTTTTTT
>-|TRBJ2-2|-|TRBV2
CASDLENGNTGELFF
TGTGCCAGCGACCTAGAAAATGGGAACACCGGGGAGCTGTTTTTT
>-|TRBJ2-5|TRBD2|TRBV18
CASSPYLAEETQYF
TGTGCCAGCTCACCTTATCTAGCGGAAGAGACCCAGTACTTC
>once|TRBJ2-2|TRBD2|TRBV19
CASSRLAGDTGELFF
TGTGCCAGTAGTAGACTAGCGGGAGACACCGGGGAGCTGTTTTTT
>-|TRBJ1-2|-|TRBV6-1
CATIFGRVYGYTF
TGTGCCACCATTTTTGGTCGGGTCTATGGCTACACCTTC
>-|TRBJ2-3|-|TRBV2
CASISSGSETDTQYF
TGTGCCAGCATAAGCTCCGGGAGTGAAACAGATACGCAGTATTTT
>-|TRBJ2-3|TRBD2|TRBV15
CATSREGGRGEMTDTQYF
TGTGCCACCAGCAGAGAAGGCGGGCGGGGGGAAATGACAGATACGCAGTATTTT
>-|TRBJ1-2|TRBD1|TRBV28
CASSEADRYYTF
TGTGCCAGCAGTGAGGCGGACAGGTACTACACCTTC
>-|TRBJ2-5|-|TRBV4-2
CASSQEGPGAETQYF
TGTGCCAGCAGCCAAGAGGGACCGGGGGCAGAGACCCAGTACTTC
>-|TRBJ2-7|TRBD1|TRBV11-1
CASTWDRNYEQYF
TGTGCCAGCACCTGGGACAGGAACTACGAGCAGTACTTC
>-|TRBJ2-7|-|TRBV7-9
CASSLAPGNTYEQYF
TGTGCCAGCAGCTTAGCGCCGGGAAACACCTACGAGCAGTACTTC
>-|TRBJ1-5|TRBD1|TRBV27
CASSAWTGVDQPQHF
TGTGCCAGCAGTGCATGGACAGGGGTTGATCAGCCCCAGCATTTT
>-|TRBJ1-2|-|TRBV18
CASSPGAANYGYTF
TGTGCCAGCTCCCCGGGGGCTGCTAACTATGGCTACACCTTC
>-|TRBJ1-2|-|TRBV7-8
CASSLQGNYGYTF
TGTGCCAGCAGTCTCCAGGGAAACTATGGCTACACCTTC
>-|TRBJ2-1|TRBD2|TRBV19
CASSIGGNAYNEQFF
TGTGCCAGTAGTATCGGGGGGAACGCCTACAATGAGCAGTTCTTC
>-|TRBJ1-2|-|TRBV28
CASTRAPNYGYTF
TGTGCCAGCACAAGGGCGCCTAACTATGGCTACACCTTC
>-|TRBJ2-7|-|TRBV10-3
CAISESILGLGSYEQYF
TGTGCCATCAGTGAGTCGATTCTGGGCTTGGGCTCCTACGAGCAGTACTTC
>-|TRBJ1-4|-|TRBV7-9
CASSFRGAGEKLFF
TGTGCCAGCAGCTTTCGGGGGGCAGGGGAAAAACTGTTTTTT
>-|TRBJ2-2|TRBD1|TRBV6-5
CASTRGDRDTGELFF
TGTGCCAGCACCCGGGGGGACAGGGACACCGGGGAGCTGTTTTTT
>-|TRBJ1-5|-|TRBV18
CASSPGVGGAGQPQHF
TGTGCCAGCTCACCAGGTGTGGGGGGGGCAGGTCAGCCCCAGCATTTT
>-|TRBJ2-7|TRBD2|TRBV28
CASSPAGTKDYEQYF
TGTGCCAGCAGTCCGGCCGGGACTAAGGACTACGAGCAGTACTTC
>-|TRBJ2-3|TRBD2|TRBV10-1
CASSDEGTSGTDTQYF
TGCGCCAGCAGTGATGAGGGGACTAGCGGCACAGATACGCAGTATTTT
>-|TRBJ2-3|-|TRBV13
CASSFPLLANTQYF
TGTGCCAGCAGCTTCCCTTTACTAGCTAATACGCAGTATTTT
>-|TRBJ1-5|-|TRBV7-9
CASSLEASRPQHF
TGTGCCAGCAGCTTGGAAGCTTCAAGGCCCCAGCATTTT
>few|TRBJ1-1|-|TRBV2
CASSQQGRNTEAFF
TGTGCCAGCAGCCAACAGGGTAGGAACACTGAAGCTTTCTTT
>-|TRBJ1-1|TRBD1|TRBV28
CASTPTGATEAFF
TGTGCCAGCACCCCCACAGGGGCCACTGAAGCTTTCTTT
>-|TRBJ1-4|-|TRBV9
CASSVGMTALNEKLFF
TGTGCCAGCAGCGTAGGAATGACAGCCCTTAATGAAAAACTGTTTTTT
>few|TRBJ1-1|-|TRBV7-9
CASSSRGVNTEAFF
TGTGCCAGCAGCTCCCGAGGGGTGAACACTGAAGCTTTCTTT
>-|TRBJ2-4|-|TRBV7-6
CASSAGAKNIQYF
TGTGCCAGCAGCGCTGGGGCCAAAAACATTCAGTACTTC
>-|TRBJ2-2|TRBD2|TRBV10-3
CATHELAGNTGELFF
TGTGCCACGCATGAACTAGCGGGGAACACCGGGGAGCTGTTTTTT
>-|TRBJ1-6|-|TRBV5-1
CASSSARQIDNSPLHF
TGCGCCAGCAGCTCTGCCCGACAGATAGATAATTCACCCCTCCACTTT
>-|TRBJ2-2|-|TRBV19
CATSGRPLWNTGELFF
TGTGCCACCTCGGGCAGACCTTTATGGAACACCGGGGAGCTGTTTTTT
>-|TRBJ2-7|TRBD2|TRBV2
CASSALAGVADEQYF
TGTGCCAGCAGTGCCCTAGCGGGAGTCGCCGACGAGCAGTACTTC
>-|TRBJ2-1|TRBD2|TRBV7-6
CASSLALASGTYNEQFF
TGTGCCAGCAGCTTAGCGTTGGCTAGCGGGACCTACAATGAGCAGTTCTTC
>-|TRBJ2-3|-|TRBV7-9
CASSLRQGTDTQYF
TGTGCCAGCAGCTTGCGGCAGGGGACAGATACGCAGTATTTT
>-|TRBJ2-5|TRBD1|TRBV7-2
CASSLGGQGQETQYF
TGTGCCAGCAGCTTAGGCGGACAGGGACAAGAGACCCAGTACTTC
>-|TRBJ2-7|TRBD1|TRBV18
CASSRDRAVYEQYF
TGTGCCAGCTCCCGAGACAGGGCCGTCTACGAGCAGTACTTC
>-|TRBJ1-4|-|TRBV10-2
CATEGGEATNEKLFF
TGCGCCACTGAGGGGGGAGAAGCAACTAATGAAAAACTGTTTTTT
>-|TRBJ2-3|-|TRBV5-4
CASALPGGASTDTQYF
TGTGCCAGCGCCCTTCCTGGCGGGGCCAGCACAGATACGCAGTATTTT